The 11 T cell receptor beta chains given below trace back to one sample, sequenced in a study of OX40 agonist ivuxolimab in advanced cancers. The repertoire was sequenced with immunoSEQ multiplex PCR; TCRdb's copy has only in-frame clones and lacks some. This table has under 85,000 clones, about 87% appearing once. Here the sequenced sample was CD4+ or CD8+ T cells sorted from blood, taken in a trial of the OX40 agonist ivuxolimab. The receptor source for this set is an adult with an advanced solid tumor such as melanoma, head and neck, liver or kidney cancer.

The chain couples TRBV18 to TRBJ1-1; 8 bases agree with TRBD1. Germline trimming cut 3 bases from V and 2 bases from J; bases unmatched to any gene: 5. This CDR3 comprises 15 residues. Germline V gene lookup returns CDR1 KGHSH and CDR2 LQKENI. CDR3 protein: CASSPKQGVNTEAFF. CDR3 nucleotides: TGTGCCAGCTCACCGAAACAGGGGGTTAACACTGAAGCTTTCTTT.

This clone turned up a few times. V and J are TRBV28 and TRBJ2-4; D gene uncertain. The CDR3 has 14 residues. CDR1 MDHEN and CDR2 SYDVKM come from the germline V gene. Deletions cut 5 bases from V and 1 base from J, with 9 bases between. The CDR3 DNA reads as TGTGCCAGCAGTCCCTCCCTGGCCAAAAACATTCAGTACTTC. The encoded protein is CASSPSLAKNIQYF.

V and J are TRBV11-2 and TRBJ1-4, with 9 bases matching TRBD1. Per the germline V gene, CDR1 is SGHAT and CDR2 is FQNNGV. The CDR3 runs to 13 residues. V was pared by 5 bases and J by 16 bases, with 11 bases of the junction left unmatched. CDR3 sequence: CASSTDRGRGQFF. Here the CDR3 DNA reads TGTGCCAGCAGCACGGACAGGGGACGGGGACAGTTTTTT.

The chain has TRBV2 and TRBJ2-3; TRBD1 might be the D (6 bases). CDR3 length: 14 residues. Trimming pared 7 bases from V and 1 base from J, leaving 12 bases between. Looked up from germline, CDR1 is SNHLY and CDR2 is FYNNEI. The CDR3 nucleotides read TGTGCCAGCACCCAGGGGTCGGGCACAGATACGCAGTATTTT. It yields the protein CASTQGSGTDTQYF. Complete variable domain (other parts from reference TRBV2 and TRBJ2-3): EPEVTQTPSHQVTQMGQEVILRCVPISNHLYFYWYRQILGQKVEFLVSFYNNEISEKSEIFDDQFSVERPDGSNFTLKIRSTKLEDSAMYFCASTQGSGTDTQYFGPGTRLTVL.

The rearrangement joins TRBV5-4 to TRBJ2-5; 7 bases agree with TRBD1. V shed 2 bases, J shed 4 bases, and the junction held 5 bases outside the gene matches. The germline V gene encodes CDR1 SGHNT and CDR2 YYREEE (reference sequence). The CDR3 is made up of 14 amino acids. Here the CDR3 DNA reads TGTGCCAGCAGCTTTGCCTCAGGGGGAGAGACCCAGTACTTC. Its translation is CASSFASGGETQYF.

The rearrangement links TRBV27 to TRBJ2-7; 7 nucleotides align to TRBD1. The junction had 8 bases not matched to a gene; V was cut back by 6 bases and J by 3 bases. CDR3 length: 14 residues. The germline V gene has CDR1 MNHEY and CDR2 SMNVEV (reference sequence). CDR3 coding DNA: TGTGCCAGCAGCTACACGACAGGGAACTACGAGCAGTACTTC. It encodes CASSYTTGNYEQYF.

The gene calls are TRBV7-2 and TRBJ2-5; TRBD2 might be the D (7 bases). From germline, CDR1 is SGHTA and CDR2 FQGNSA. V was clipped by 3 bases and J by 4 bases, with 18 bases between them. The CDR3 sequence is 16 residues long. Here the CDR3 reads CASSFRGGGPGETQYF. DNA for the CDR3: TGTGCCAGCAGCTTTCGGGGAGGGGGGCCAGGAGAGACCCAGTACTTC. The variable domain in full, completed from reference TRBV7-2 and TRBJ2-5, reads GAGVSQSPSNKVTEKGKDVELRCDPISGHTALYWYRQSLGQGLEFLIYFQGNSAPDKSGLPSDRFSAERTGGSVSTLTIQRTQQEDSAVYLCASSFRGGGPGETQYFGPGTRLLVL.

CDR3 sequence reads: CAWSVGGQETQYF. In nucleotides, the CDR3 is TGTGCCTGGAGTGTAGGAGGGCAGGAGACCCAGTACTTC. The genes are TRBV30 and TRBJ2-5, with D possibly TRBD2 on 6 matching bases. From germline, CDR1 is GTSNPN and CDR2 SVGIG (reference sequence). Trimming left V 0 bases short and J 5 bases short, with 10 bases between. The CDR3 is made up of 13 amino acids. Drawing the rest from reference TRBV30 and TRBJ2-5, the complete variable domain is SQTIHQWPATLVQPVGSPLSLECTVEGTSNPNLYWYRQAAGRGLQLLFYSVGIGQISSEVPQNLSASRPQDRQFILSSKKLLLSDSGFYLCAWSVGGQETQYFGPGTRLLVL.

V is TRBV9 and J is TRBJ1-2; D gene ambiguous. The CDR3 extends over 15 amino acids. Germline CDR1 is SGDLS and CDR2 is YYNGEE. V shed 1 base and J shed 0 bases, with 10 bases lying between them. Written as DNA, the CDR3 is TGTGCCAGCAGCGTAACGTCACAAGCTAACTATGGCTACACCTTC. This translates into CASSVTSQANYGYTF.

CDR3 sequence reads: CAISVSGTEAFF. The CDR3 DNA sequence: TGTGCCATCAGCGTCTCAGGGACTGAAGCTTTCTTT. This rearrangement joins TRBV10-3 to TRBJ1-1; possibly TRBD1 for D (5 bases). Trimming took 6 bases from V and 5 from J, leaving 10 bases between them. The CDR3 loop spans 12 amino acids. CDR1 is ENHRY, CDR2 SYGVKD, per germline.

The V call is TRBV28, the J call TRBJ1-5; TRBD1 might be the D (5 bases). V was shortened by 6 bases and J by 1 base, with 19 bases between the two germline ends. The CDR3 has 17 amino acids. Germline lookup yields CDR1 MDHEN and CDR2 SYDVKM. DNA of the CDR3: TGTGCCAGCAGCCTCATTTCTTGGGGCAGGAGCAATCAGCCCCAGCATTTT. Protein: CASSLISWGRSNQPQHF.